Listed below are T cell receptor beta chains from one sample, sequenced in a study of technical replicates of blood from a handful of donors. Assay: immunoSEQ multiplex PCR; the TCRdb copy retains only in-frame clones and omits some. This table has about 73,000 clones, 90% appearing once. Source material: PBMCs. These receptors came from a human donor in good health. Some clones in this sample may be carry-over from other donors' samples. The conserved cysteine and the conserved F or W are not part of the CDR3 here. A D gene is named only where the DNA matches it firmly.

ASSIAGGVNEKLF,TRBD1,TRBV5-5
ASSRGQGEKETQY,TRBD1,TRBV14
ASSSNRGLNTGELF,TRBD1,TRBV7-9
ASSPRGTGAYEQY,TRBD1,TRBV6-1
AAGGSGSYNEQF,TRBD2,TRBV10-3
ASSPDRGLSTEAF,TRBD1,TRBV19
ASSWGTSSGNTIY,-,TRBV9
ASSFSRGDEQY,TRBD2,TRBV2
SGTYSGSGNEQF,TRBD2,TRBV29-1
ASSWTSGQETQY,TRBD2,TRBV5-1
ASSKDIYSGNTIY,-,TRBV21-1
ASSPSRTSGPRGTYEQY,TRBD2,TRBV4-1
ASSMNRAIGANVLT,-,TRBV19
ASSRVMVAGELF,-,TRBV5-5
ASTPSGVDNEQF,TRBD2,TRBV6-8
ASSRDSYGYT,-,TRBV5-4
ASRFQISTDTQY,-,TRBV5-1
ASSRGTGRMNTEAF,TRBD1,TRBV18
ASSQGSRGKTDTQY,-,TRBV4-3
ASSLYTGTTYNEQF,TRBD2,TRBV7-2
ASSQDRLAWYEQY,-,TRBV4-3
ASSLEGPPGYT,-,TRBV7-9
ASSLGQASGYEQY,TRBD1,TRBV5-6
ASRALTGRNSPLH,TRBD1,TRBV4-1
ASSLGQEPYEQY,TRBD1,TRBV7-2
ASSFPGQGKEQY,TRBD1,TRBV7-2
ASKGSSRATEAF,-,TRBV2
ASSSDPGQGYEQY,-,TRBV12-1
ASSLGPGPYNEQF,-,TRBV13
SAVRGGSMNEQY,-,TRBV29-1
AIGSGPQETQY,-,TRBV10-3
ASSTPSGGPGEQY,TRBD2,TRBV6-5
ASSYSPETYEQY,-,TRBV6-6
ASSEEQGVGGYT,TRBD1,TRBV2
ASSVGPLTGSYEQY,-,TRBV9
ASSLARGHTGELF,-,TRBV7-2
ASSLTGQNTEAF,-,TRBV5-1
ASSPGQGWVTEAF,TRBD1,TRBV5-1
ASSPHFGLPGADTQY,-,TRBV7-3
ASSLAVAYEQY,-,TRBV11-2